One sample yielded the 15 T cell receptor beta chains listed below, sequenced in a study of CD8 T cells in ankylosing spondylitis. One entry per CDR3 protein, called by TCRdb with MiXCR from the 5' RACE reads. The table includes around 150,000 distinct CDR3 sequences, about a sixth detected once. Sequenced input: blood, either unsorted or a sorted T cell fraction (not recorded which). The source of these receptors is a male donor with ankylosing spondylitis or in good health (not recorded which).

This clonotype was picked up many times. V usage is TRBV29-1 and J usage is TRBJ2-1; the match to TRBD1 covers 8 bases. The CDR3 is 12 residues long. V trimming: 7 bases; J trimming: 5 bases; junction bases outside the gene matches: 4. Germline V lookup: CDR1 SQVTM, CDR2 ANQGSEA. CDR3 protein: CSADRGNNEQFF. The CDR3 nucleotides read TGCAGCGCCGACAGGGGAAACAATGAGCAGTTCTTC.

This clonotype was seen only once. This may be a read error, as it is one base from a much larger clone. The rearrangement joins TRBV14 to TRBJ2-1; D is possibly TRBD2 (6 bases). The CDR3 has 16 residues. Germline V gene lookup returns CDR1 SGHDN and CDR2 FVKESK. V gave up 0 bases and J gave up 9 bases, with 18 bases separating them. The CDR3 sequence is CASSQEPGTRWVEQFF. The CDR3 DNA is TGTGCCAGCAGCCAAGAGCCCGGGACTCGATGGGTTGAGCAGTTCTTC. The whole variable domain, remainder taken from reference TRBV14 and TRBJ2-1, is EAGVTQFPSHSVIEKGQTVTLRCDPISGHDNLYWYRRVMGKEIKFLLHFVKESKQDESGMPNNRFLAERTGGTYSTLKVQPAELEDSGVYFCASSQEPGTRWVEQFFGPGTRLTVL.

This clonotype was observed a handful of times. The rearrangement uses TRBV28 and TRBJ2-5, with unresolved D. The length of the CDR3 is 15 residues. Trimming stripped 5 bases from V and 4 bases from J, with 17 bases between. Looked up from germline, CDR1 is MDHEN and CDR2 is SYDVKM. CDR3 sequence (DNA): TGTGCCAGCAGTCCGACTGTCGGTACCGGAGAGACCCAGTACTTC. Amino acid sequence: CASSPTVGTGETQYF. Supplemented by reference TRBV28 and TRBJ2-5, the full variable domain reads DVKVTQSSRYLVKRTGEKVFLECVQDMDHENMFWYRQDPGLGLRLIYFSYDVKMKEKGDIPEGYSVSREKKERFSLILESASTNQTSMYLCASSPTVGTGETQYFGPGTRLLVL.

The rearrangement links TRBV28 to TRBJ2-3; 8 bases line up with TRBD2. Germline CDR1 reads MDHEN; CDR2 reads SYDVKM. The CDR3 extends over 15 amino acids. The junction had 4 bases not matched to a gene; V was cut back by 5 bases and J by 0 bases. The CDR3 sequence is CASSPRGGSTDTQYF. For the CDR3, the DNA is TGTGCCAGCAGTCCCCGGGGGGGCAGCACAGATACGCAGTATTTT.

The table lists this clonotype with a few counts. The CDR3 loop is CSVRRPLAGVDEQFF. In nucleotides, the CDR3 is TGCAGCGTTCGAAGACCGCTAGCGGGAGTGGATGAGCAGTTCTTC. V is TRBV29-1 and J is TRBJ2-1, with 10 bases that match TRBD2. Germline lookup yields CDR1 SQVTM and CDR2 ANQGSEA. CDR3 length equals 15 residues. V lost 5 bases, J lost 8 bases, and 12 bases stayed unmatched.

The V gene is TRBV5-4, the J gene TRBJ2-1; D not resolved. The length of the CDR3 is 13 residues. V lost 0 bases and J 6 bases, leaving 7 bases between the germline ends. The germline gives CDR1 SGHNT, CDR2 YYREEE (reference sequence). The CDR3 DNA is TGTGCCAGCAGCTTGGGGGCGTCCAATGAGCAGTTCTTC. This codes for CASSLGASNEQFF.

This clonotype came up many times. This chain links TRBV29-1 with TRBJ2-7; no clear D. Germline V gives CDR1 SQVTM, CDR2 ANQGSEA. The V end lost 7 bases, the J end lost 2 bases, and 12 bases lay between the germline ends. The CDR3 covers 12 residues. The CDR3 sequence: CSGQDQAYEQYF. CDR3 bases: TGCAGCGGCCAAGATCAGGCCTACGAGCAGTACTTC.

This clonotype was found a few times. The genes are TRBV3-1 and TRBJ2-5; possible D gene TRBD2, 6 bases. The CDR3 covers 14 residues. Germline-derived CDR1 and CDR2 are LGHDT and YNNKEL (reference sequence). The V and J ends lost 7 bases and 3 bases respectively, with 15 bases between them. The CDR3 region is CASIPGWGEETQYF. The DNA of the CDR3 is TGTGCCAGCATTCCAGGGTGGGGGGAAGAGACCCAGTACTTC.

The CDR3 DNA reads as TGTGCCAGCTCATCCGACAGCTCTGGGGCCAACGTCCTGACTTTC. Protein sequence: CASSSDSSGANVLTF. The J gene is TRBJ2-6, the V gene TRBV18; perhaps TRBD1 as D (5 bases). The CDR3 is made up of 15 amino acids. CDR1 and CDR2 (germline): KGHSH, LQKENI. V was shortened by 5 bases and J by 0 bases, with 8 bases between the two germline ends.

The V call is TRBV7-2, the J call TRBJ1-1, with 7 bases matching TRBD1. The CDR3 consists of 15 residues. CDR1 SGHTA and CDR2 FQGNSA come from the germline V gene. J was trimmed by 0 bases and V by 5 bases; bases with no gene match: 6. CDR3 bases: TGTGCCAGCAGCGCCCGACAGGGCATGAACACTGAAGCTTTCTTT. It specifies CASSARQGMNTEAFF.

The table lists this clonotype with many counts. This chain connects TRBV10-3 to TRBJ2-7; 10 bases fit TRBD2. This CDR3 contains 13 residues. The germline V gene has CDR1 ENHRY and CDR2 SYGVKD. Unmatched junction bases numbered 7, after V lost 10 bases and J lost 4 bases. The DNA of the CDR3 is TGTGCCACCTCCGGGACTAGCGAATACGAGCAGTACTTC. Protein: CATSGTSEYEQYF.

The gene calls are TRBV28 and TRBJ1-4, with 8 bases aligning to TRBD1. CDR3 length: 14 amino acids. CDR1 is MDHEN, CDR2 SYDVKM, per germline. After removal of 5 bases from V and 7 bases from J, the junction contained 6 bases not matched to a gene. CDR3: CASSPIGTGEKLFF. CDR3 nucleotide sequence: TGTGCCAGCAGTCCTATAGGGACAGGTGAAAAACTGTTTTTT.

The rearrangement links TRBV5-1 to TRBJ2-1; TRBD1 agrees at 8 bases. Germline V CDR1 and CDR2: SGHRS, YFSETQ. This CDR3 region has 17 residues. J lost 2 bases, V lost 3 bases, and 10 bases had no gene match. The CDR3 region is CASSWGQVVGAYNEQFF. The CDR3 region has the DNA TGCGCCAGCAGCTGGGGACAGGTCGTTGGGGCCTACAATGAGCAGTTCTTC.

This clonotype appeared many times. The V gene is TRBV14, the J gene TRBJ1-2, with D hard to call. The CDR3 length is 14 residues. Deletions cut 2 bases from V and 3 bases from J, with 10 bases between. CDR1 and CDR2 (germline): SGHDN, FVKESK. For the CDR3, the DNA is TGTGCCAGCAGCCAAAGTCAGCGCGACTATGGCTACACCTTC. Protein: CASSQSQRDYGYTF.

This clonotype was observed a handful of times. In DNA form, the CDR3 reads TGTGCCAGCAGCTCCCTTAGCTCCTACGAGCAGTACTTC. This codes for CASSSLSSYEQYF. The chain joins TRBV2 to TRBJ2-7; D remains unclear. The CDR3 contains 13 residues. The ends were cut back, 6 bases at V and 0 bases at J, with 9 bases in the middle. The germline CDR1 and CDR2 sequences are SNHLY and FYNNEI.